These 19 T cell receptor beta chains were sequenced from one sample in a study of early T cells in non-severe SARS-CoV-2 infection. MiXCR, applied by TCRdb to the 5' RACE reads, yields one record per CDR3 protein. The sample carries roughly 20,000 distinct CDR3 sequences, 4% to 5.5% recorded once. Sequenced: whole blood. These receptors all come from an adult who was a healthcare worker with PCR-confirmed SARS-CoV-2 infection or an uninfected control (not recorded which).

This clonotype was counted between two and nine times. The genes are TRBV29-1 and TRBJ2-7; 11 bases are a match to TRBD2. Per germline, CDR1 SQVTM and CDR2 ANQGSEA. The CDR3 length is 12 residues. V shed 7 bases, J shed 6 bases, and the junction held 5 bases outside the gene matches. CDR3 DNA: TGCAGCGCCCTAGCGGGAGGTGGCGAGCAGTACGTC. It specifies CSALAGGGEQYV.

This clonotype is judged medium-sized (0.01 to 0.1%). J is TRBJ1-3 and V is TRBV5-6; tentatively, D is TRBD1 (6 bases). V gave up 2 bases and J gave up 4 bases, with 16 bases separating them. From germline, CDR1 is SGHDT and CDR2 YYEEEE. The CDR3 has 16 amino acids. CDR3 nucleotides: TGTGCCAGCAGCTTTAAGCCGAGGGGGTCCGGAAACACCATATATTTT. Translated, it gives CASSFKPRGSGNTIYF. The variable domain in full, with the rest retrieved from reference TRBV5-6 and TRBJ1-3, is DAGVTQSPTHLIKTRGQQVTLRCSPKSGHDTVSWYQQALGQGPQFIFQYYEEEERQRGNFPDRFSGHQFPNYSSELNVNALLLGDSALYLCASSFKPRGSGNTIYFGEGSWLTVV.

This clonotype occurred many times. This chain uses TRBV20-1 with TRBJ1-1; 8 bases fit TRBD1. The CDR3 extends over 14 amino acids. V gave up 5 bases and J gave up 3 bases; unmatched junction bases: 8. Germline-derived CDR1 and CDR2 are DFQATT and SNEGSKA (reference sequence). The CDR3 loop is CSARSGGRDTEAFF. The CDR3, as DNA: TGCAGTGCTCGCTCAGGGGGCAGGGACACTGAAGCTTTCTTT.

By proportion, this clonotype is medium-sized. The chain has TRBV20-1 and TRBJ1-2; 9 bases map to TRBD1. CDR1 and CDR2 from the germline V gene are DFQATT and SNEGSKA (reference sequence). V was clipped by 5 bases and J by 4 bases; unmatched bases: 5. There are 13 residues in the CDR3. CDR3 region: CSAETTGGYGYTF. The CDR3 DNA follows: TGCAGTGCTGAAACGACAGGGGGCTATGGCTACACCTTC.

This clonotype was seen repeatedly, ten times or more. This rearrangement joins TRBV6-5 to TRBJ2-1, with 8 bases fitting TRBD2. The trim removed 8 bases at V and 8 bases at J, leaving 8 bases unmatched. The CDR3 is 13 residues long. Germline V lookup: CDR1 MNHEY, CDR2 SVGAGI. Here the CDR3 DNA reads TGTGCCAGCCATTTAAGCGGGAGCTATGAGCAGTTCTTC. Translated: CASHLSGSYEQFF.

This clonotype occurred a few times. The rearrangement uses TRBV24-1 and TRBJ2-1; D is uncertain. The V gene's germline CDR1 is KGHDR and CDR2 SFDVKD. This CDR3 has 12 residues. With 4 bases removed from V and 7 bases from J, the gap between germline ends came to 7 bases. CDR3 DNA: TGTGCCACCAGTGAGTGGGGAAATGAGCAGTTCTTC. Amino acids: CATSEWGNEQFF.

The sample holds many counts of this clonotype. The genes are TRBV25-1 and TRBJ2-6; the D is unclear. Between the trimmed V and J ends, which lost 4 bases and 6 bases, there was a span of 13 bases. Germline CDR1 and CDR2: MGHDK and SYGVNS. This CDR3 has 15 residues. Here the CDR3 DNA reads TGTGCCAGCAGTGCAATGGCGCCCGCGGCCAACGTCCTGACTTTC. It encodes CASSAMAPAANVLTF. The whole variable domain, filled in from reference TRBV25-1 and TRBJ2-6, reads EADIYQTPRYLVIGTGKKITLECSQTMGHDKMYWYQQDPGMELHLIHYSYGVNSTEKGDLSSESTVSRIRTEHFPLTLESARPSHTSQYLCASSAMAPAANVLTFGAGSRLTVL.

In its sample, this clonotype is medium-sized. The chain carries TRBV7-9 and TRBJ1-6, with D perhaps matching TRBD1 (5 bases). Germline loops: CDR1 SEHNR, CDR2 FQNEAQ (reference sequence). The CDR3 extends over 13 amino acids. The V gene lost 5 bases and the J gene lost 10 bases, with 12 bases spanning the gap. CDR3 loop: CASSETVFSPLHF. The CDR3, as DNA: TGTGCCAGCAGCGAGACAGTGTTCTCACCCCTCCACTTT.

This clonotype was observed many times. The chain has TRBV19 and TRBJ2-2, with D tentatively TRBD1 or TRBD2 (6 bases each). Trimming cost V 3 bases and J 7 bases, with 15 bases left between them. From germline, CDR1 is LNHDA and CDR2 SQIVND (reference sequence). The length of the CDR3 is 15 residues. The DNA of the CDR3 is TGTGCCAGTAGTATGACGACTAGGGGGTTCGGGGAGCTGTTTTTT. It specifies CASSMTTRGFGELFF.

The chain combines TRBV6-6 with TRBJ2-7; D uncertain. Germline V gives CDR1 MNHNY, CDR2 SVGAGI (reference sequence). The CDR3 is made up of 10 amino acids. Trimming pared 8 bases from V and 6 bases from J, leaving 8 bases between. CDR3 bases: TGTGCCAGCGGGTCCCTCGAGCAGTACTTC. It specifies CASGSLEQYF.

This clonotype was seen a few times. The chain uses TRBV5-5 and TRBJ2-7; D is tentatively TRBD1 or TRBD2 (5 bases each). The CDR3 covers 14 residues. The germline V gene encodes CDR1 SGHKS and CDR2 YYEKEE (reference sequence). The germline V and J ends were trimmed by 1 base and 5 bases, with 13 bases remaining between them. The CDR3 loop reads CASSLKGDVDEQYV. The CDR3 DNA is TGTGCCAGCAGCTTGAAAGGGGACGTCGACGAGCAGTACGTC.

This clonotype has a handful of counts. The rearrangement uses TRBV6-5 and TRBJ2-4, with D perhaps TRBD1 (5 bases). Germline loops: CDR1 MNHEY, CDR2 SVGAGI. The V end lost 6 bases, the J end lost 2 bases, and 8 bases lay between the germline ends. The CDR3 is 13 amino acids. The CDR3 is CASSPGTKNIQYF. The CDR3 DNA follows: TGTGCCAGCAGCCCAGGGACCAAAAACATTCAGTACTTC.

There are many counts of this clonotype. The chain combines TRBV12-3 or TRBV12-4 with TRBJ1-1; D is uncertain. V lost 5 bases, J lost 1 base, and 11 bases lay in between. This CDR3 contains 14 residues. CDR3 DNA sequence: TGTGCCAGCAGTGGGCGGGGAGGGAACACTGAAGCTTTCTTT. Residues: CASSGRGGNTEAFF.

This clonotype has only a few counts. This chain joins TRBV11-2 and TRBJ2-3, with D perhaps matching TRBD1 or TRBD2 (5 bases each). The germline CDR1 and CDR2 sequences are SGHAT and FQNNGV. The CDR3 sequence is 12 residues long. V shed 6 bases and J shed 4 bases, with 8 bases lying between them. The CDR3 nucleotides read TGTGCCAGCAGACTGGGGGCAGATACGCAGTATTTT. Protein sequence: CASRLGADTQYF.

By its share, this clonotype is medium-sized. The chain combines TRBV18 with TRBJ2-7; 10 bases are shared with TRBD2. The germline V gene encodes CDR1 KGHSH and CDR2 LQKENI. The CDR3 covers 15 residues. The ends lost 2 bases at V and 5 bases at J; junction bases unmatched: 6. CDR3 protein: CASSPTSGMVDEQYV. CDR3 nucleotides: TGTGCCAGCTCACCAACTAGCGGGATGGTAGACGAGCAGTACGTC.

In its sample, this clonotype was seen many times. This chain connects TRBV12-3 or TRBV12-4 to TRBJ1-1, with D possibly being TRBD1 (5 bases). The CDR3 has 15 amino acids. Trimming left V 2 bases short and J 0 bases short, with 10 bases between. CDR3 nucleotides: TGTGCCAGCAGTTTATGGCAGGGAATGAACACTGAAGCTTTCTTT. Its protein product is CASSLWQGMNTEAFF.

Within the sample, this clonotype is medium-sized. The genes are TRBV20-1 and TRBJ2-7; no reliable D call. Germline V gene lookup returns CDR1 DFQATT and CDR2 SNEGSKA (reference sequence). This CDR3 comprises 11 residues. Trimming removed 6 bases from V and 5 bases from J, with 11 bases in between. The CDR3 loop is CSAPRRNEQYF. The CDR3 nucleotides read TGCAGTGCCCCTCGTCGGAACGAGCAGTACTTC.

The J gene is TRBJ2-7, the V gene TRBV11-3; TRBD1 matches 7 bases. Germline CDR1 SGHNT, CDR2 YENEEA. This CDR3 is 15 amino acids long. The V and J ends lost 5 bases and 0 bases, in that order; junction bases with no gene match: 7. The CDR3 loop is CASSASDRSSYEQYV. The CDR3 nucleotides are TGTGCCAGCAGCGCCTCGGACAGGAGCTCCTACGAGCAGTACGTC.

This clonotype is judged medium-sized (0.01 to 0.1%). The V gene is TRBV15, the J gene TRBJ2-7; D could derive from TRBD1 or TRBD2 (5 bases each). CDR3 length: 13 residues. Trimming stripped 8 bases from V and 3 bases from J, with 14 bases between. Germline values: CDR1 LNHNV, CDR2 YYDKDF (reference sequence). CDR3 nucleotides: TGTGCCACCGGGCCCCGAGGGGACTACGAGCAGTACTTC. Translating it yields CATGPRGDYEQYF.